These 22 T cell receptor beta chains came from one sample sequenced in a study of cytomegalovirus exposure and HLA in healthy donors. 13 Jbeta primers and 60 Vbeta primers were used for the PCR. The table came from immunoSEQ multiplex PCR; TCRdb's copy has only in-frame clones and leaves some out. The sample has over 100,000 clones, and its top ten clones hold 5.5% to 8%. Material for sequencing was PBMCs. The receptors stem from a man aged 35-49 years in good health and CMV-seropositive.

The gene calls are TRBV4-1 and TRBJ2-5, with TRBD2 as a possible D gene (5 bases). The DNA matches TRBJ2-7 better at its end, which makes the J call doubtful. CDR3 size: 13 residues. From germline, CDR1 is MGHRA and CDR2 YSYEKL. The CDR3, as DNA: TGCGCCAGCAGCCAAGAAGGGAGCAGCGAGCAGTACTTC. Amino acid sequence: CASSQEGSSEQYF.

This rearrangement joins TRBV14 to TRBJ2-5, with D possibly matching TRBD1 (6 bases). This CDR3 spans 16 amino acids. Trimming took off 1 base at V and 2 bases at J, with 14 bases between the two ends. Germline loops: CDR1 SGHDN, CDR2 FVKESK. CDR3 protein: CASSQGGFGQQETQYF. The DNA of the CDR3 is TGTGCCAGCAGCCAAGGCGGATTTGGACAGCAAGAGACCCAGTACTTC.

The genes are TRBV6-5 and TRBJ2-5; perhaps TRBD1 as D (6 bases). Germline assignment: CDR1 MNHEY and CDR2 SVGAGI. This CDR3 is 15 amino acids long. V was pared by 2 bases and J by 6 bases, with 16 bases between. DNA of the CDR3: TGTGCCAGCAGTTACCCAGAACAGGGTCGGAAGACCCAGTACTTC. Its translation is CASSYPEQGRKTQYF.

The rearrangement joins TRBV4-1 to TRBJ2-7, with TRBD2 matching over 8 bases. In germline, CDR1 is MGHRA, CDR2 YSYEKL. The CDR3 is made up of 15 amino acids. Trimming cost V 2 bases and J 5 bases; bases outside gene matches: 8. CDR3 region: CASSQLGLGGDEQYF. The DNA for the CDR3 is TGCGCCAGCAGCCAACTGGGACTAGGGGGAGACGAGCAGTACTTC.

About this clone: One end of the junction is discordant with germline, which a read error may explain. The V and J genes are TRBV15 and TRBJ2-3; 14 bases map to TRBD2. CDR1 and CDR2 (germline): LNHNV, YYDKDF (reference sequence). This CDR3 has 20 residues. Here the CDR3 reads CAASRDRGTSGSSWVDTQYF. For the CDR3, the DNA is TGTGCCGCCAGCAGAGATCGAGGGACTAGCGGGAGTAGTTGGGTAGATACGCAGTATTTT.

For the CDR3, the DNA is TGTGCCAGCAGCGTCCGTGGGCAGGGGAAAGAAAAACTGTTTTTT. Its protein is CASSVRGQGKEKLFF. This chain uses TRBV9 with TRBJ1-4, with D possibly TRBD1 on 6 matching bases. This CDR3 is 15 amino acids long. Trimming cost V 2 bases and J 8 bases, with 16 bases left between them. Germline V gives CDR1 SGDLS, CDR2 YYNGEE.

V gene TRBV6-5 combines with J gene TRBJ2-7; D unclear. The CDR3 consists of 13 residues. The V gene lost 6 bases and the J gene lost 1 base, with 10 bases spanning the gap. Germline V gives CDR1 MNHEY, CDR2 SVGAGI. CDR3 nucleotide sequence: TGTGCCAGCAGGCTAGAAACATCCTACGAGCAGTACTTC. Translation gives CASRLETSYEQYF.

V and J are TRBV5-1 and TRBJ2-3; no clear D gene. V lost 0 bases to trimming and J lost 0 bases, with 11 bases between them. This CDR3 is built from 16 residues. The germline V gene encodes CDR1 SGHRS and CDR2 YFSETQ. The CDR3 sequence: CASSLAQRGSTDTQYF. In nucleotides, the CDR3 is TGCGCCAGCAGCTTGGCCCAGCGAGGTAGCACAGATACGCAGTATTTT.

Note on this clone: The sample contains more than one DNA sequence encoding this CDR3. The genes are TRBV9 and TRBJ2-1, with 7 bases fitting TRBD2. Looked up from germline, CDR1 is SGDLS and CDR2 is YYNGEE. The V and J ends lost 0 bases and 4 bases, in that order; junction bases with no gene match: 4. This CDR3 spans 15 amino acids. Here the CDR3 DNA reads TGTGCCAGCAGCGTAGAAGGCGGGAGTTACAATGAGCAGTTCTTC. Protein product: CASSVEGGSYNEQFF.

The chain employs TRBV19 and TRBJ2-7, with D perhaps TRBD1 (6 bases). The ends were cut back, 6 bases at V and 0 bases at J, with 27 bases in the middle. The V gene's germline CDR1 is LNHDA and CDR2 SQIVND (reference sequence). This CDR3 has 19 residues. The CDR3 here is CASRWTEMGIWRFSYEQYF. The CDR3 bases are TGTGCCAGTAGGTGGACAGAGATGGGTATATGGAGATTCTCCTACGAGCAGTACTTC.

This chain uses TRBV5-1 with TRBJ2-1, with 10 bases fitting TRBD2. CDR1 is SGHRS and CDR2 is YFSETQ in the germline V gene. J lost 4 bases, V lost 6 bases, and 7 bases had no gene match. The CDR3 has 15 amino acids. CDR3 DNA sequence: TGCGCCAGCAAAAGCCAGCGGGAGGGTTACAATGAGCAGTTCTTC. It specifies CASKSQREGYNEQFF. The full variable domain, rest sourced from reference TRBV5-1 and TRBJ2-1, is KAGVTQTPRYLIKTRGQQVTLSCSPISGHRSVSWYQQTPGQGLQFLFEYFSETQRNKGNFPGRFSGRQFSNSRSEMNVSTLELGDSALYLCASKSQREGYNEQFFGPGTRLTVL.

The chain uses TRBV6-6 and TRBJ2-7; D is unclear. The V gene's germline CDR1 is MNHNY and CDR2 SVGAGI (reference sequence). There are 15 residues in the CDR3. V gave up 2 bases and J gave up 0 bases, with 11 bases separating them. The CDR3 sequence: CASSYGFYSSYEQYF. The CDR3 nucleotides are TGTGCCAGCAGTTACGGATTCTACAGCTCCTACGAGCAGTACTTC.

This rearrangement joins TRBV4-3 to TRBJ2-3; D might be TRBD2 (5 bases). CDR3 size: 17 residues. CDR1 and CDR2 (germline): LGHNA, YSLEER. The V end lost 0 bases, the J end lost 0 bases, and 13 bases lay between the germline ends. The CDR3 spells CASSQDSGITSTDTQYF. The DNA for the CDR3 is TGCGCCAGCAGCCAAGATTCCGGGATTACTAGCACAGATACGCAGTATTTT.

The chain recombines TRBV10-3 with TRBJ2-2, with TRBD2 matching over 13 bases. Germline V gene lookup returns CDR1 ENHRY and CDR2 SYGVKD. V was pared by 3 bases and J by 4 bases, with 5 bases of the junction left unmatched. The length of the CDR3 is 17 residues. The CDR3 protein is CAISDEGLAGITGELFF. CDR3 DNA sequence: TGTGCCATCAGTGACGAGGGACTAGCGGGAATCACCGGGGAGCTGTTTTTT.

The chain is built from TRBV7-8 and TRBJ2-3, with TRBD2 matching 8 bases. Germline CDR1 reads SGHVS; CDR2 reads FQNEAQ. CDR3 length equals 15 residues. V trimming: 1 base; J trimming: 6 bases; junction bases outside the gene matches: 6. CDR3 residues: CASSLERAGADTQYF. In nucleotides, the CDR3 is TGTGCCAGCAGCTTAGAAAGAGCGGGAGCGGATACGCAGTATTTT.

J is TRBJ2-3 and V is TRBV5-4; a possible D gene is TRBD2 (5 bases). The germline CDR1 and CDR2 sequences are SGHNT and YYREEE (reference sequence). Trimming removed 5 bases at V and 6 bases at J, with 16 bases between. The CDR3 has 14 amino acids. DNA for the CDR3: TGTGCCAGCAGTCCCTTAGGCCGAGGGGATACGCAGTATTTT. It codes for CASSPLGRGDTQYF.

This chain connects TRBV7-6 to TRBJ1-4, with a weak D call TRBD1 (6 bases). V gave up 4 bases and J gave up 4 bases, with 10 bases separating them. Germline values: CDR1 SGHVS, CDR2 FNYEAQ. The CDR3 has 14 amino acids. The DNA of the CDR3 is TGTGCCAGCAGCTACGACAGGTTTAATGAAAAACTGTTTTTT. This gives the protein CASSYDRFNEKLFF.

The chain uses TRBV9 and TRBJ1-3, with D tentatively TRBD1 (5 bases). V lost 2 bases to trimming and J lost 4 bases, with 16 bases between them. The germline V gene encodes CDR1 SGDLS and CDR2 YYNGEE. The CDR3 has 16 residues. CDR3 sequence reads: CASSVTTGPGGNTIYF. The CDR3 bases are TGTGCCAGCAGCGTTACTACAGGACCTGGGGGAAACACCATATATTTT.

CDR3: CSVGHFGTEAFF. The DNA of the CDR3 is TGCAGCGTGGGACACTTTGGGACTGAAGCTTTCTTT. V is TRBV29-1 and J is TRBJ1-1, with a weak D call TRBD1 (6 bases). V gave up 6 bases and J gave up 5 bases, with 13 bases separating them. The CDR3 totals 12 residues. Germline CDR1 is SQVTM and CDR2 is ANQGSEA.

V gene TRBV6-1 combines with J gene TRBJ2-1; D remains ambiguous. Germline CDR1 MNHNS, CDR2 SASEGT. The CDR3 covers 13 residues. The V gene lost 7 bases and the J gene lost 4 bases, with 11 bases spanning the gap. The CDR3 DNA is TGTGCCAGCACCGTAACCGAGTACAATGAGCAGTTCTTC. The encoded protein is CASTVTEYNEQFF.

The J gene is TRBJ1-1, the V gene TRBV4-2; D remains unclear. There are 12 residues in the CDR3. Per germline, CDR1 LGHNA and CDR2 YNFKEQ. V dropped 1 base and J dropped 10 bases, with 10 bases sitting between them. CDR3 DNA: TGTGCCAGCAGCCAAGGAAAAGCAGGAGCTTTCTTT. The encoded protein is CASSQGKAGAFF.

The chain carries TRBV28 and TRBJ1-2; no reliable D call. Looked up from germline, CDR1 is MDHEN and CDR2 is SYDVKM. The CDR3 has 16 residues. V lost 4 bases and J 0 bases, leaving 15 bases between the germline ends. Written as DNA, the CDR3 is TGTGCCAGCAGTTACCCATCCTCACAGCCTAACTATGGCTACACCTTC. Encoded protein: CASSYPSSQPNYGYTF.